The clone carrying this TCR beta chain has a handful of counts. The antigen is not known. The data were taken from a study of response to subunit inactivated influenza vaccine. TCRdb re-called the RT-PCR reads through MiXCR, storing one row per CDR3 protein. Among around 750,000 distinct CDR3 sequences listed, 21% were seen once. V gave up 1 base and J gave up 8 bases, with 12 bases separating them. Germline CDR1 is DFQATT and CDR2 is SNEGSKA (reference sequence). The CDR3 covers 13 residues. Broader study findings: The authors put forward the suggestion that each seasonal influenza vaccination may bring in only a limited number of new T cells.

Sequencing was performed on PBMCs from blood, taken about 5 days after vaccination. The clonotype originates from a man aged 50 to 59 who received an inactivated influenza vaccine. This rearrangement joins TRBV20-1 to TRBJ2-1, with TRBD1 as a possible D gene (5 bases). CDR3 DNA sequence: TGCAGTGCTAGAGCATCTTTCAGGGATGAGCAGTTCTTC. Its protein product is CSARASFRDEQFF.